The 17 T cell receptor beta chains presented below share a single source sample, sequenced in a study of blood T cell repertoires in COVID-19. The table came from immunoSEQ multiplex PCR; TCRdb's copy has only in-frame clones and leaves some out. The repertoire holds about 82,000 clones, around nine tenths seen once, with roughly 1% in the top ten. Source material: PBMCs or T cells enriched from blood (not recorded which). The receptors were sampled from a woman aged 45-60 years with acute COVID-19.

CDR3 sequence reads: CASSYPAGGPPDTQYF. The CDR3 bases are TGTGCCAGCAGTTACCCAGCGGGAGGGCCACCAGATACGCAGTATTTT. This sequence joins TRBV6-2 or TRBV6-3 and TRBJ2-3; 10 nucleotides line up with TRBD2. Germline V CDR1 and CDR2: MNHEY, SVGEGT. Germline trimming cut 2 bases from V and 4 bases from J; bases unmatched to any gene: 6. The CDR3 runs 16 residues.

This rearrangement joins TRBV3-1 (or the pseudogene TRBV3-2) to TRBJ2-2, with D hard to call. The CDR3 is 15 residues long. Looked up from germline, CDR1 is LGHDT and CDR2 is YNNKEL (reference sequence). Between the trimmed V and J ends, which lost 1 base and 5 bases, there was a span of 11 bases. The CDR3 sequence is CASSQVLPRTGELFF. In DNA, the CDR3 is TGTGCCAGCAGCCAAGTTCTCCCTCGGACCGGGGAGCTGTTTTTT.

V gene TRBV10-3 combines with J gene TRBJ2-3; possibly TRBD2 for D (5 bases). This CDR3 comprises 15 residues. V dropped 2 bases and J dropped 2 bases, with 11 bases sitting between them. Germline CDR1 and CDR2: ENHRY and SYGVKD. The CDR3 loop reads CAISERSDYTDTQYF. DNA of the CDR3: TGTGCCATCAGTGAGCGTAGTGACTACACAGATACGCAGTATTTT.

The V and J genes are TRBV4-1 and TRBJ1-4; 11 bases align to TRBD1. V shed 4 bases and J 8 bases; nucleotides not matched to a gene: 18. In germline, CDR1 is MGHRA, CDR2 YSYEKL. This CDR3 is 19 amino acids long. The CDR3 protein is CASSLGAGQGASGSEKLFF. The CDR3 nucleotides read TGCGCCAGCAGCCTAGGGGCTGGACAGGGGGCTTCGGGTAGCGAAAAACTGTTTTTT.

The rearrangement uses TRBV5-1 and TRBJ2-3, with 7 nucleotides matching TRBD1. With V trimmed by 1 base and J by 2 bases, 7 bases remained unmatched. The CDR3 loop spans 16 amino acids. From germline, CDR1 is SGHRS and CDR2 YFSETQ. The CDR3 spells CASSLSGTESTDTQYF. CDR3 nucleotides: TGCGCCAGCAGCTTGTCCGGGACAGAGTCCACAGATACGCAGTATTTT.

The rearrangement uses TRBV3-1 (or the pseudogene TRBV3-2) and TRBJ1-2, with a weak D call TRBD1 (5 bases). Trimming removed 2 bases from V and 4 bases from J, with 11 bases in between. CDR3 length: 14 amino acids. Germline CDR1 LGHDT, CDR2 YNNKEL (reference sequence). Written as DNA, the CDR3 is TGTGCCAGCAGCCAAAAGGGGAGGCTCTATGGCTACACCTTC. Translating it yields CASSQKGRLYGYTF.

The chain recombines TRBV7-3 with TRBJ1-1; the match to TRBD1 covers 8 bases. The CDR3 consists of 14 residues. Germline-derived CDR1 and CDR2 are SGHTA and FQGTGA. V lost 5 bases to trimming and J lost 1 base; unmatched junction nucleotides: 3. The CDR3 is CASSLTGGNTEAFF. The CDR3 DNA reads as TGTGCCAGCAGCCTTACAGGGGGGAACACTGAAGCTTTCTTT.

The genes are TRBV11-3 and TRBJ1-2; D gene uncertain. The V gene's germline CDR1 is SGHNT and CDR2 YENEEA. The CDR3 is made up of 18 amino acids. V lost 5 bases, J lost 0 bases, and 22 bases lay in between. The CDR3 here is CASSAPPKMEGPNYGYTF. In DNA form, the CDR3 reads TGTGCCAGCAGCGCCCCCCCTAAAATGGAGGGCCCTAACTATGGCTACACCTTC.

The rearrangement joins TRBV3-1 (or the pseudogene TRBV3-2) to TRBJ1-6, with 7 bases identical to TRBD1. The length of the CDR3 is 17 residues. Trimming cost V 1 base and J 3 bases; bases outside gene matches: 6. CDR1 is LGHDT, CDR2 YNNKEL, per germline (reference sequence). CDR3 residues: CASSQARQGGYNSPLHF. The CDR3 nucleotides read TGTGCCAGCAGCCAAGCTAGACAGGGAGGCTATAATTCACCCCTCCACTTT.

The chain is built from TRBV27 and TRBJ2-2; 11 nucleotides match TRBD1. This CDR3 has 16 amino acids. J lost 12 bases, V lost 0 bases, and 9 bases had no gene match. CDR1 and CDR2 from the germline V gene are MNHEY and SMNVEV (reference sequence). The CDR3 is CASSLSRGQGGGKLFF. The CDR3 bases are TGTGCCAGCAGTTTATCGAGGGGACAGGGGGGAGGAAAGCTGTTTTTT.

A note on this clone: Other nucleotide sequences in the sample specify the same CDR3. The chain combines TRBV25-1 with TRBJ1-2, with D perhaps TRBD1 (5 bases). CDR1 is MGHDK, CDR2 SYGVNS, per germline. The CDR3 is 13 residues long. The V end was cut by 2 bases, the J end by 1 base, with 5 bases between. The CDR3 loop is CASSEQGNYGYTF. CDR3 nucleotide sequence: TGTGCCAGCAGTGAACAGGGTAACTATGGCTACACCTTC.

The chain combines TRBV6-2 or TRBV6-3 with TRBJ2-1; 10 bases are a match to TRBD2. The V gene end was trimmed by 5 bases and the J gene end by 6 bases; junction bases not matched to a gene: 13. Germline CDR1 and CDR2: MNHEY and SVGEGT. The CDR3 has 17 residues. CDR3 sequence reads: CASSPRLSGRAVNEQFF. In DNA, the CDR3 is TGTGCCAGCAGTCCCAGACTGAGCGGGAGGGCCGTCAATGAGCAGTTCTTC.

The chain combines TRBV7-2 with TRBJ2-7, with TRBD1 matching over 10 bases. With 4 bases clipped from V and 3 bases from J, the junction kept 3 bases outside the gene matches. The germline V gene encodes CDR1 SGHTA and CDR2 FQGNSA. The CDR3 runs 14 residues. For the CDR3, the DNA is TGTGCCAGCAGCTGGGACAGGGGAGGCTACGAGCAGTACTTC. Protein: CASSWDRGGYEQYF.

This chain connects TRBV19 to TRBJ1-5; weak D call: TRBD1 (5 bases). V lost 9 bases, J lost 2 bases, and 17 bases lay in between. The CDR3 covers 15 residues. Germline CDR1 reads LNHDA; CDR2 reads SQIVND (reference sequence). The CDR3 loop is CASVLGHGGNQPQHF. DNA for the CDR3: TGTGCCAGCGTACTCGGACATGGGGGCAATCAGCCCCAGCATTTT.

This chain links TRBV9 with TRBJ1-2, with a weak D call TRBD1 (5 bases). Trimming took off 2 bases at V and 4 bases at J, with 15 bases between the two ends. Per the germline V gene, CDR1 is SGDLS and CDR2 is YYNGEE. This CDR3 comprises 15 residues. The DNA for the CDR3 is TGTGCCAGCAGCGTTGAAGGGGCTGGTATCTATGGCTACACCTTC. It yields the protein CASSVEGAGIYGYTF.

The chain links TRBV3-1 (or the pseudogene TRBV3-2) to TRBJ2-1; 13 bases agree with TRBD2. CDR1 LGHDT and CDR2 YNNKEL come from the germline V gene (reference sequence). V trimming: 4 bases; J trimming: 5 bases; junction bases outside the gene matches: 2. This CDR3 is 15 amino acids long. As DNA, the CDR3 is TGTGCCAGCAGCCGAGGGACTAGCGGGGACAATGAGCAGTTCTTC. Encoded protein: CASSRGTSGDNEQFF.

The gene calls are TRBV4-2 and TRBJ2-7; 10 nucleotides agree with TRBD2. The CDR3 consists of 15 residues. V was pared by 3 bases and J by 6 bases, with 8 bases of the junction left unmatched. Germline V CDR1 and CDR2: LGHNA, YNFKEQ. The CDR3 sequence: CASSQSSSGSGEQYF. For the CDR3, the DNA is TGTGCCAGCAGCCAGTCCTCTAGCGGGAGCGGCGAGCAGTACTTC.